This section outlines one TCR beta chain sequence together with its context. No antigen is known for it. Looked up from germline, CDR1 is MNHEY and CDR2 is SVGAGI. V trimming: 4 bases; J trimming: 1 base; junction bases outside the gene matches: 3. This CDR3 comprises 14 residues. The PCR was carried out with 60 Vbeta primers and 13 Jbeta primers. Under the authors' procedure: A later analysis counted some 87 million unique TCR beta chains, some 11 million shared. Some clones are missing from TCRdb's copy, which holds only in-frame ones; the method was immunoSEQ multiplex PCR. The D gene and trimming were derived from the DNA, and the V and J assignments and clone size from that table. In total, the table holds under 70,000 clones. This entry comes from a study of cytomegalovirus exposure and HLA in healthy donors. Points from the study as a whole: Most TCR sequences showed up rarely, but some public TCRs showed up in many donors. As was reported, the classifier diagnosed cytomegalovirus status with high specificity and sensitivity.

The clonotype originates from a woman between 25 and 40 years old in good health and CMV-seropositive. The sequencing input was PBMCs. V and J are TRBV6-5 and TRBJ2-5, with 7 bases lining up with TRBD1. The CDR3 region is CASSSQGFQETQYF. The CDR3 coding sequence is TGTGCCAGCAGTTCACAGGGGTTCCAAGAGACCCAGTACTTC.